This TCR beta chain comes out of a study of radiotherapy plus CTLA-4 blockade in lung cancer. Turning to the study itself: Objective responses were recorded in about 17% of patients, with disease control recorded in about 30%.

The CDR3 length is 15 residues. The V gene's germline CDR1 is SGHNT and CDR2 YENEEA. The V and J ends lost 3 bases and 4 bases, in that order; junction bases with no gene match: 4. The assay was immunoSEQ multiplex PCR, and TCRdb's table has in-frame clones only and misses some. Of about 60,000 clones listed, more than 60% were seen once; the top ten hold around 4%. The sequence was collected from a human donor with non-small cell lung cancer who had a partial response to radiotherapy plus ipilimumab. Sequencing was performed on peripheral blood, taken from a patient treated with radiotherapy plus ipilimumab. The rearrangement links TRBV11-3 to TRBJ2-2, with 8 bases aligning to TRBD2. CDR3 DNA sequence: TGTGCCAGCAGCTTCCGGGGGGGCGCCACCGGGGAGCTGTTTTTT. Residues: CASSFRGGATGELFF.